The 9 T cell receptor beta chains presented below share a single source sample, sequenced in a study of CD8+ T cells in alopecia areata listed by TCRdb under 2018. Receptor libraries were prepared by the immunoSEQ multiplex PCR assay. RNA was extracted from all samples and reverse transcribed into cDNA, which served as template for TCR sequencing. As stored in TCRdb, this immuneACCESS dataset retains in-frame rearrangements with V and J assigned. A fraction of the clones does not appear; measured against another copy, unresolved V genes explain less than half of the discrepancy, and the remainder lacks a known reason. Counted in this sample were about 270,000 clones; roughly 60% of them appeared once. The leading ten clones occupy more than 0.85% of the sample. Reading the label with the study, this specimen's treatment or condition is: oral pan-JAK inhibitor, 5-10 mg twice daily. The sequencing used CD4+ T cells sorted from blood, collected around week 53, from a patient treated with tofacitinib. The receptors come from a human donor with alopecia areata.

This clone appeared once. The gene calls are TRBV2 and TRBJ2-1; TRBD2 matches at 8 bases. V lost 5 bases to trimming and J lost 0 bases; unmatched junction nucleotides: 9. This CDR3 contains 17 residues. Looked up from germline, CDR1 is SNHLY and CDR2 is FYNNEI. The CDR3: CASSSTSGISSYNEQFF. CDR3 bases: TGTGCCAGCAGTTCTACTAGCGGAATAAGCTCCTACAATGAGCAGTTCTTC.

The J gene is TRBJ1-5, the V gene TRBV30; possibly TRBD1 for D (5 bases). CDR1 GTSNPN and CDR2 SVGIG come from the germline V gene (reference sequence). The CDR3 is 14 residues long. With 2 bases removed from V and 1 base from J, the gap between germline ends came to 9 bases. DNA for the CDR3: TGTGCCTGGAGTTACTGGGACAGCAATCAGCCCCAGCATTTT. Translating gives CAWSYWDSNQPQHF. Together with reference TRBV30 and TRBJ1-5, the CDR3 gives the full variable domain: SQTIHQWPATLVQPVGSPLSLECTVEGTSNPNLYWYRQAAGRGLQLLFYSVGIGQISSEVPQNLSASRPQDRQFILSSKKLLLSDSGFYLCAWSYWDSNQPQHFGDGTRLSIL.

Only one count was recorded for this clone. This chain connects TRBV30 to TRBJ1-6, with 9 bases lining up with TRBD1. Germline CDR1 and CDR2: GTSNPN and SVGIG (reference sequence). The V and J ends lost 0 bases and 11 bases, in that order; junction bases with no gene match: 5. The CDR3 has 14 residues. For the CDR3, the DNA is TGTGCCTGGAGTGTGGGGACAGGGTTTCCACCCCTCCACTTT. This codes for CAWSVGTGFPPLHF.

The J gene is TRBJ2-7, the V gene TRBV10-3; 7 bases map to TRBD1. The CDR3 extends over 12 amino acids. The germline gives CDR1 ENHRY, CDR2 SYGVKD. V dropped 8 bases and J dropped 4; count of bases not matched to a gene: 5. This chain's CDR3 is CAIRTGGYEQYF. As DNA, the CDR3 is TGTGCCATCCGGACAGGAGGATACGAGCAGTACTTC.

Many counts were recorded for this clone. The chain links TRBV6-5 to TRBJ2-6; D gene ambiguous. From germline, CDR1 is MNHEY and CDR2 SVGAGI. The CDR3 has 14 amino acids. Trimming shortened V by 3 bases and J by 5 bases, and 8 bases separated the two germline ends. The CDR3 nucleotides read TGTGCCAGCAGTTATTTGGGCTGGGCCAACGTCCTGACTTTC. As protein: CASSYLGWANVLTF.

The chain couples TRBV7-3 to TRBJ2-2; D not certain. Germline lookup yields CDR1 SGHTA and CDR2 FQGTGA. V lost 2 bases and J 6 bases, leaving 1 base between the germline ends. The CDR3 runs to 11 residues. The CDR3 region is CASSLSGELFF. CDR3 DNA: TGTGCCAGCAGCTTATCCGGGGAGCTGTTTTTT.

The V call is TRBV5-1, the J call TRBJ2-5; 10 bases match TRBD2. CDR1 is SGHRS and CDR2 is YFSETQ in the germline V gene. This CDR3 is built from 17 residues. V was pared by 3 bases and J by 3 bases, with 11 bases of the junction left unmatched. CDR3 sequence (DNA): TGCGCCAGCAGCTCATCCGACGGGACTAGCGCTGAAGAGACCCAGTACTTC. Residues: CASSSSDGTSAEETQYF.

A few counts support this clone. This chain links TRBV20-1 with TRBJ2-2; a possible D gene is TRBD1 (5 bases). The CDR3 runs to 11 residues. V was cut by 6 bases and J by 6 bases, with 8 bases left in between. Germline V CDR1 and CDR2: DFQATT, SNEGSKA (reference sequence). The CDR3 DNA sequence: TGCAGTGCCGGCAGGGCCGGGGAGCTGTTTTTT. It specifies CSAGRAGELFF.

The chain couples TRBV6-1 to TRBJ1-2, with D tentatively TRBD1 (6 bases). The CDR3 sequence is 13 residues long. V was clipped by 9 bases and J by 6 bases, with 17 bases between them. From germline, CDR1 is MNHNS and CDR2 SASEGT. The CDR3 is CASSDRPIDGYTF. The CDR3 DNA sequence: TGTGCCAGTAGCGACAGGCCCATTGATGGCTACACCTTC.